This T cell receptor beta chain was sequenced for a study of T cells in lung cancer brain metastases. Clones were sequenced by immunoSEQ multiplex PCR, and TCRdb holds only the in-frame ones, with some missing. The repertoire holds about 3,400 clones, about 90% seen once, with 2.8% in the top ten. V shed 9 bases and J shed 7 bases, with 21 bases lying between them. The CDR3 is 15 amino acids. From germline, CDR1 is LNHDA and CDR2 SQIVND (reference sequence). This chain connects TRBV19 to TRBJ2-2; D could derive from TRBD1 or TRBD2 (5 bases each). The sequencing sample was made of tumor tissue from the primary lung tumor. This TCR came from a man aged 65 to 79 with non-small cell lung cancer. The CDR3 DNA is TGTGCCAGCCAAGGTTGGCAGGGACCCAGCGGGGAGCTGTTTTTT. Amino acids: CASQGWQGPSGELFF.